What follows are 22 T cell receptor beta chains derived from one specimen sequenced in a study of blood T cell repertoires in COVID-19. The data were produced by immunoSEQ multiplex PCR, yet TCRdb's version contains in-frame clones alone and is incomplete. The sample lists 54,000 or so clones; 80% to 85% were seen once. The sequencing sample was made of peripheral blood. These receptor sequences come from a woman aged 55-75 years with acute or convalescent COVID-19.

This rearrangement joins TRBV28 to TRBJ1-1; D gene uncertain. Germline CDR1 reads MDHEN; CDR2 reads SYDVKM. CDR3 size: 12 residues. Trimming removed 0 bases at V and 8 bases at J, with 7 bases between. CDR3 bases: TGTGCCAGCAGTTTATGGAAGAGGGAAGCTTTCTTT. As protein: CASSLWKREAFF.

The CDR3 sequence is CASSYKYEQYF. The CDR3 DNA reads as TGTGCCAGCAGTTACAAGTACGAGCAGTACTTC. This chain uses TRBV2 with TRBJ2-7, with D hard to call. The V gene's germline CDR1 is SNHLY and CDR2 FYNNEI. The CDR3 spans 11 residues. The V and J ends lost 5 bases and 4 bases respectively, with 6 bases between them.

V gene TRBV6-7 combines with J gene TRBJ2-7, with 11 bases fitting TRBD2. TRBV6-7 is treated as an ORF (open reading frame) with a function not yet certain. The CDR3 totals 23 residues. J gave up 3 bases and V 5 bases, and 30 bases lay outside the gene matches. The chain's CDR3 is CASSNYPGLAEKNSSQIIYEQYF. The CDR3, as DNA: TGTGCCAGCAGTAACTACCCGGGACTAGCGGAAAAAAACTCATCCCAGATCATCTACGAGCAGTACTTC.

There are a few counts of this clone. The rearrangement joins TRBV5-6 to TRBJ1-6; tentatively, D is TRBD1 (5 bases). The CDR3 loop spans 17 amino acids. Trimming left V 0 bases short and J 0 bases short, with 10 bases between. Germline V gene data show CDR1 as SGHDT and CDR2 as YYEEEE. This chain's CDR3 is CASSLDPGFSYNSPLHF. CDR3 bases: TGTGCCAGCAGCTTGGACCCAGGGTTCTCCTATAATTCACCCCTCCACTTT.

In its sample, this clone was seen once. The genes are TRBV7-9 and TRBJ2-5; D is possibly TRBD2 (6 bases). The length of the CDR3 is 13 residues. Germline values: CDR1 SEHNR, CDR2 FQNEAQ (reference sequence). V was trimmed by 3 bases and J by 5 bases, leaving 10 bases between them. CDR3 nucleotides: TGTGCCAGCAGCTTCGGGAGTCAGGAGACCCAGTACTTC. This codes for CASSFGSQETQYF.

The table lists this clone with a few counts. This sequence joins TRBV4-1 and TRBJ1-5; 9 bases fit TRBD1. CDR3 length equals 16 residues. V was clipped by 1 base and J by 5 bases; unmatched bases: 6. Germline assignment: CDR1 MGHRA and CDR2 YSYEKL. The CDR3 nucleotides read TGCGCCAGCAGCCAAGTAAAGGGACAGGGATATCAGCCCCAGCATTTT. This sequence encodes CASSQVKGQGYQPQHF.

The rearrangement joins TRBV6-5 to TRBJ1-2, with unresolved D. V lost 4 bases and J 7 bases, leaving 13 bases between the germline ends. This CDR3 region has 13 residues. Germline V lookup: CDR1 MNHEY, CDR2 SVGAGI. CDR3 nucleotide sequence: TGTGCCAGCAGTTTGGCACTAAGTGGTGGCTACACCTTC. This codes for CASSLALSGGYTF.

The sample holds a few counts of this clone. The J gene is TRBJ2-7, the V gene TRBV27; TRBD1 matches at 10 bases. The CDR3 is 16 amino acids. The V segment lost 5 bases and the J segment 0 bases; nucleotides outside the gene matches: 7. Per the germline V gene, CDR1 is MNHEY and CDR2 is SMNVEV (reference sequence). CDR3 in amino acids: CASSPGTGVSSYEQYF. For the CDR3, the DNA is TGTGCCAGCAGTCCAGGGACAGGGGTAAGCTCCTACGAGCAGTACTTC.

This clone was detected only once. This chain uses TRBV6-6 with TRBJ2-5; 8 bases are a match to TRBD2. This CDR3 is built from 15 residues. V gave up 6 bases and J gave up 1 base; unmatched junction bases: 7. The germline V gene encodes CDR1 MNHNY and CDR2 SVGAGI (reference sequence). Here the CDR3 reads CASREIAGLQETQYF. CDR3 coding DNA: TGTGCCAGCAGAGAAATAGCGGGGCTCCAAGAGACCCAGTACTTC.

The chain joins TRBV7-8 to TRBJ2-1; D is unclear. CDR1 SGHVS and CDR2 FQNEAQ come from the germline V gene. V was shortened by 0 bases and J by 9 bases, with 12 bases between the two germline ends. The CDR3 consists of 14 residues. The CDR3 sequence: CASSLAPSVGEQFF. The CDR3, as DNA: TGTGCCAGCAGCTTAGCGCCCAGCGTGGGTGAGCAGTTCTTC.

Written as DNA, the CDR3 is TGTGCCACCAGCAGGGGACAGGGCGGCAGGGAAAACACCATATATTTT. Encoded protein: CATSRGQGGRENTIYF. The chain combines TRBV15 with TRBJ1-3; 9 nucleotides match TRBD1. CDR1 and CDR2 from the germline V gene are LNHNV and YYDKDF (reference sequence). The junction had 9 bases not matched to a gene; V was cut back by 3 bases and J by 6 bases. The CDR3 runs 16 residues.

The chain uses TRBV28 and TRBJ1-1; 9 bases are a match to TRBD1. Germline assignment: CDR1 MDHEN and CDR2 SYDVKM. V trimming: 6 bases; J trimming: 4 bases; junction bases outside the gene matches: 6. This CDR3 comprises 14 residues. The CDR3 sequence: CASRQQGARTEAFF. In DNA, the CDR3 is TGTGCCAGCAGGCAACAGGGGGCTCGCACTGAAGCTTTCTTT.

In its sample, this clone was seen once. The chain joins TRBV30 to TRBJ1-2; D gene ambiguous. Germline V CDR1 and CDR2: GTSNPN, SVGIG (reference sequence). Trimming removed 2 bases from V and 1 base from J, with 5 bases in between. CDR3 length equals 12 residues. CDR3 loop: CAWSPLNYGYTF. The CDR3 nucleotides read TGTGCCTGGAGTCCCCTTAACTATGGCTACACCTTC.

The chain has TRBV15 and TRBJ2-1; D might be TRBD2 (5 bases). This CDR3 has 15 amino acids. V lost 0 bases, J lost 6 bases, and 12 bases lay in between. Germline CDR1 LNHNV, CDR2 YYDKDF (reference sequence). CDR3 loop: CATSRDGGRFNEQFF. The CDR3 DNA reads as TGTGCCACCAGCAGAGACGGAGGACGGTTCAATGAGCAGTTCTTC.

V is TRBV18 and J is TRBJ2-5, with D perhaps matching TRBD2 (6 bases). Germline V gives CDR1 KGHSH, CDR2 LQKENI. Trimming took 2 bases from V and 2 from J, leaving 21 bases between them. This CDR3 has 18 residues. The CDR3 DNA reads as TGTGCCAGCTCACCAGTCATTCTATCCGGGAGTAGTCAAGAGACCCAGTACTTC. It yields the protein CASSPVILSGSSQETQYF.

V gene TRBV5-5 combines with J gene TRBJ2-7; 7 bases match TRBD2. J lost 1 base, V lost 4 bases, and 5 bases had no gene match. The CDR3 extends over 14 amino acids. CDR1 SGHKS and CDR2 YYEKEE come from the germline V gene (reference sequence). CDR3 region: CASSGRAGSYEQYF. CDR3 bases: TGTGCCAGCAGCGGGAGGGCTGGATCCTACGAGCAGTACTTC.

The chain has TRBV6-5 and TRBJ2-5; possible D gene TRBD2, 6 bases. Per germline, CDR1 MNHEY and CDR2 SVGAGI. This CDR3 is 13 amino acids long. V was clipped by 6 bases and J by 2 bases, with 10 bases between them. The CDR3 DNA is TGTGCCAGCAGCAGGGACTTACAAGAGACCCAGTACTTC. The encoded protein is CASSRDLQETQYF.

V is TRBV6-1 and J is TRBJ2-3; D may be TRBD2 (5 bases). This CDR3 comprises 12 residues. Trimming left V 6 bases short and J 5 bases short, with 9 bases between. Per germline, CDR1 MNHNS and CDR2 SASEGT. CDR3 in amino acids: CASRAAEDTQYF. The CDR3 DNA sequence: TGTGCCAGCAGAGCGGCCGAAGATACGCAGTATTTT.

The CDR3 loop is CASSYPRERLAGGSLSYEQYF. The DNA of the CDR3 is TGTGCCAGCAGTTACCCCAGGGAGCGACTAGCGGGAGGATCTCTTTCCTACGAGCAGTACTTC. The chain is built from TRBV6-2 or TRBV6-3 and TRBJ2-7, with 13 bases aligning to TRBD2. This CDR3 is 21 amino acids long. V shed 2 bases and J 1 base; nucleotides not matched to a gene: 17. Looked up from germline, CDR1 is MNHEY and CDR2 is SVGEGT.

The gene calls are TRBV30 and TRBJ2-5; 7 bases fit TRBD2. After removal of 0 bases from V and 0 bases from J, the junction contained 7 bases not matched to a gene. Germline-derived CDR1 and CDR2 are GTSNPN and SVGIG (reference sequence). The CDR3 is made up of 16 amino acids. This CDR3 is CAWSVRDGRYQETQYF. In nucleotides, the CDR3 is TGTGCCTGGAGTGTACGGGACGGGAGGTACCAAGAGACCCAGTACTTC.

The chain employs TRBV14 and TRBJ1-4, with D unresolved. The V and J ends lost 4 bases and 2 bases respectively, with 8 bases between them. Germline CDR1 and CDR2: SGHDN and FVKESK. The CDR3 spans 14 residues. The CDR3 nucleotides read TGTGCCAGCAGCCTGCGAGGGACTAATGAAAAACTGTTTTTT. Translating gives CASSLRGTNEKLFF.

V is TRBV5-1 and J is TRBJ2-2, with TRBD2 identical over 7 bases. Per the germline V gene, CDR1 is SGHRS and CDR2 is YFSETQ. V gave up 6 bases and J gave up 2 bases; unmatched junction bases: 7. The length of the CDR3 is 15 residues. The CDR3 DNA follows: TGCGCCAGCACTACAGCGGGGAGCAACACCGGGGAGCTGTTTTTT. This gives the protein CASTTAGSNTGELFF.